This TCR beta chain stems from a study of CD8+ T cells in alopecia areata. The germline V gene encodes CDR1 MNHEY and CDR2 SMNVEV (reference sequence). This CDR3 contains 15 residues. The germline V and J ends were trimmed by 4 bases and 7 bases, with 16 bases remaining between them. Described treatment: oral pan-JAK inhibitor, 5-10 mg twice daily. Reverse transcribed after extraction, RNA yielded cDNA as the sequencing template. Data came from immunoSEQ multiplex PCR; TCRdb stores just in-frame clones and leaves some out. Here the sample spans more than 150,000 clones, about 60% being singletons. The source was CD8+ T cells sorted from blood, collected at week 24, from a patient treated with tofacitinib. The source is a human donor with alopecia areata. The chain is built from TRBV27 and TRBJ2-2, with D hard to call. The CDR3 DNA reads TGTGCCAGCAGTTCCCCCCTTGGGCCGGGCGGGGAGCTGTTTTTT. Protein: CASSSPLGPGGELFF.